These 24 T cell receptor beta chains came from one sample sequenced in a study of breast tumors, draining lymph nodes, adjacent tissues. Via MiXCR, TCRdb re-called the multiplex PCR reads, giving one row per CDR3 protein. The sample shows about 120,000 distinct CDR3 sequences, 20% of them seen only once. Axillary draining lymph nodes of breast cancer patients supplied the node samples. Sequencing was done on a sample of axillary lymph node tissue. The source is a female donor with breast cancer. Some clones in this sample may be carry-over from other donors' samples.

This clonotype has at least ten counts. V and J are TRBV19 and TRBJ2-1; 10 bases map to TRBD2. The germline V gene encodes CDR1 LNHDA and CDR2 SQIVND (reference sequence). Unmatched junction bases numbered 0, after V lost 3 bases and J lost 10 bases. The CDR3 covers 12 residues. CDR3 protein: CASSMTSGEQFF. The CDR3 region has the DNA TGTGCCAGTAGTATGACTAGCGGGGAGCAGTTCTTC.

Notes on this clonotype: A much larger clone lies a single base off, so this may be a read error. The CDR3 DNA reads as TGTGCCAGCAGCACCGGACTAGCGAGAGTAAACGGGGAGCTGTTTTTT. Protein product: CASSTGLARVNGELFF. The rearrangement links TRBV5-4 to TRBJ2-2, with TRBD2 matching over 9 bases. After removal of 4 bases from V and 7 bases from J, the junction contained 11 bases not matched to a gene. This CDR3 is 16 amino acids long. Germline CDR1 and CDR2: SGHNT and YYREEE (reference sequence). The full variable domain, completed using reference TRBV5-4 and TRBJ2-2, is ETGVTQSPTHLIKTRGQQVTLRCSSQSGHNTVSWYQQALGQGPQFIFQYYREEENGRGNFPPRFSGLQFPNYSSELNVNALELDDSALYLCASSTGLARVNGELFFGEGSRLTVL.

This chain uses TRBV11-3 with TRBJ2-6; TRBD1 matches at 7 bases. V lost 1 base to trimming and J lost 0 bases; unmatched junction nucleotides: 6. The CDR3 covers 18 residues. Germline V CDR1 and CDR2: SGHNT, YENEEA. In DNA, the CDR3 is TGTGCCAGCAGCTTAGGTGGGACAGAGGCCTCTGGGGCCAACGTCCTGACTTTC. Translated, it gives CASSLGGTEASGANVLTF.

At least ten counts were recorded for this clonotype. CDR3 sequence: CASSYTRDGSQYF. CDR3 sequence (DNA): TGTGCCAGCAGTTACACCCGGGACGGGTCCCAGTACTTC. V is TRBV6-6 and J is TRBJ2-5; TRBD1 or TRBD2 may be the D gene (5 bases each). The CDR3 extends over 13 amino acids. The V and J ends lost 2 bases and 9 bases respectively, with 13 bases between them. The germline gives CDR1 MNHNY, CDR2 SVGAGI (reference sequence).

This clonotype was seen repeatedly, ten times or more. The V gene is TRBV5-6, the J gene TRBJ2-3, with 16 bases aligning to TRBD2. Germline V gives CDR1 SGHDT, CDR2 YYEEEE. V gave up 4 bases and J gave up 0 bases; unmatched junction bases: 8. The CDR3 loop spans 19 amino acids. CDR3 sequence (DNA): TGTGCCAGCAGCCCCGGGACTAGCGGGGGGGAAAGTAGCACAGATACGCAGTATTTT. Amino acid sequence: CASSPGTSGGESSTDTQYF.

At least ten counts were recorded for this clonotype. The rearrangement joins TRBV7-9 to TRBJ2-3; D ambiguous. The CDR3 consists of 12 residues. V was shortened by 5 bases and J by 2 bases, with 5 bases between the two germline ends. Germline loops: CDR1 SEHNR, CDR2 FQNEAQ (reference sequence). The CDR3 loop is CASSPYTDTQYF. The CDR3 DNA sequence: TGTGCCAGCAGCCCCTACACAGATACGCAGTATTTT.

The chain has TRBV28 and TRBJ1-5; weak D call: TRBD1 (5 bases). V lost 6 bases and J lost 6, with 18 bases in between. Germline CDR1 is MDHEN and CDR2 is SYDVKM. The CDR3 is 15 amino acids. CDR3 nucleotide sequence: TGTGCCAGCAGGAACGGTGGGGCGAAGGGTCAGCCCCAGCATTTT. Encoded protein: CASRNGGAKGQPQHF.

This clonotype occurred a few times. V usage is TRBV27 and J usage is TRBJ2-5; 7 nucleotides align to TRBD1. The J segment lost 1 base and the V segment lost 6 bases, leaving 11 bases of the junction unmatched. This CDR3 has 16 amino acids. Germline loops: CDR1 MNHEY, CDR2 SMNVEV (reference sequence). The CDR3 loop is CASSPTGWFIQETQYF. For the CDR3, the DNA is TGTGCCAGCAGCCCGACAGGGTGGTTCATCCAAGAGACCCAGTACTTC.

Of note for this clonotype: A much larger clone differs from this one at a single base, so this may be a read error. The chain links TRBV4-2 to TRBJ2-3, with 7 bases fitting TRBD2. Germline V CDR1 and CDR2: LGHNA, YNFKEQ. Unmatched junction bases numbered 7, after V lost 4 bases and J lost 3 bases. The CDR3 spans 15 residues. CDR3 coding DNA: TGTGCCAGCAGCCCCCGGGAGGAGGGGACAGATACGCAGTATTTT. Its translation is CASSPREEGTDTQYF.

In its sample, this clonotype was seen many times. The chain recombines TRBV7-2 with TRBJ1-4; no definite D call. This CDR3 contains 14 residues. Between the trimmed V and J ends, which lost 2 bases and 6 bases, there was a span of 10 bases. From germline, CDR1 is SGHTA and CDR2 FQGNSA. CDR3 sequence (DNA): TGTGCCAGCAGCTTATTCCAGGTCCATGAAAAACTGTTTTTT. It encodes CASSLFQVHEKLFF. The full variable domain, rest sourced from reference TRBV7-2 and TRBJ1-4, is GAGVSQSPSNKVTEKGKDVELRCDPISGHTALYWYRQSLGQGLEFLIYFQGNSAPDKSGLPSDRFSAERTGGSVSTLTIQRTQQEDSAVYLCASSLFQVHEKLFFGSGTQLSVL.

Remarks on this clonotype: One base away lies a much larger clone, so this may be a sequencing read error. The chain carries TRBV18 and TRBJ2-7, with 8 bases that match TRBD2. This CDR3 is built from 15 residues. V lost 4 bases to trimming and J lost 7 bases; unmatched junction nucleotides: 12. In germline, CDR1 is KGHSH, CDR2 LQKENI. The CDR3 bases are TGTGCCAGCTCACTTCGGACTAGCAGGATGGGAGAGCAGTACTTC. It is translated as CASSLRTSRMGEQYF.

This chain uses TRBV18 with TRBJ2-7, with D perhaps matching TRBD1 or TRBD2 (5 bases each). Deletions cut 2 bases from V and 2 bases from J, with 16 bases between. Germline CDR1 reads KGHSH; CDR2 reads LQKENI. CDR3 length: 16 residues. The CDR3 DNA sequence: TGTGCCAGCTCACCAGGGAATCCCGGGACGCCCTACGAGCAGTACTTC. It is translated as CASSPGNPGTPYEQYF.

To note about this clonotype: A much larger clone differs from this one at a single base, so this may be a read error. This chain connects TRBV14 to TRBJ2-1, with 14 bases identical to TRBD2. J gave up 8 bases and V 4 bases, and 7 bases lay outside the gene matches. The CDR3 runs to 16 residues. The germline CDR1 and CDR2 sequences are SGHDN and FVKESK. CDR3 coding DNA: TGTGCCAGCAGCCCCGGACTAGCGGGAGGAGAAGATGAGCAGTTCTTC. Translated, it gives CASSPGLAGGEDEQFF.

There are many counts of this clonotype. The V and J genes are TRBV18 and TRBJ2-7; D might be TRBD2 (7 bases). The CDR3 contains 15 residues. Trimming took off 0 bases at V and 7 bases at J, with 16 bases between the two ends. The germline V gene has CDR1 KGHSH and CDR2 LQKENI. The CDR3: CASSPPTRGAEEQYF. The CDR3 nucleotides read TGTGCCAGCTCACCACCGACCCGGGGGGCCGAAGAGCAGTACTTC.

Points on this clonotype: A much larger clone lies one base from this, so it may be a read error. The chain combines TRBV20-1 with TRBJ2-7, with a tentative D call TRBD2 (5 bases). CDR1 and CDR2 from the germline V gene are DFQATT and SNEGSKA (reference sequence). The CDR3 runs to 12 residues. The V end was cut by 6 bases, the J end by 5 bases, with 14 bases between. The CDR3 loop is CSARGLSHEQYF. CDR3 coding DNA: TGCAGTGCCCGGGGATTATCCCACGAGCAGTACTTC.

This clonotype was observed many times. The rearrangement links TRBV6-2 or TRBV6-3 to TRBJ1-6; 7 bases line up with TRBD1. CDR3 length equals 16 residues. The germline V gene has CDR1 MNHEY and CDR2 SVGEGT. With V trimmed by 2 bases and J by 7 bases, 8 bases remained unmatched. CDR3 sequence (DNA): TGTGCCAGCAGTTACCACCTGGGACAGTCAAATTCACCCCTCCACTTT. Its protein product is CASSYHLGQSNSPLHF.

This clonotype was counted many times. The genes are TRBV29-1 and TRBJ2-1, with 12 positions matching TRBD2. The germline gives CDR1 SQVTM, CDR2 ANQGSEA. J gave up 6 bases and V 2 bases, and 5 bases lay outside the gene matches. This CDR3 has 15 residues. CDR3 bases: TGCAGCGTTGAACTGACTAGCGGGAGTGGCAATGAGCAGTTCTTC. Translation gives CSVELTSGSGNEQFF.

This clonotype was recorded only once. The chain employs TRBV6-1 and TRBJ1-1; a possible D gene is TRBD1 (5 bases). The CDR3 is 14 amino acids. Deletions cut 6 bases from V and 4 bases from J, with 15 bases between. Germline loops: CDR1 MNHNS, CDR2 SASEGT. The CDR3 DNA follows: TGTGCCAGCAGGTCGAGGGTCGGGGGCACTGAAGCTTTCTTT. It is translated as CASRSRVGGTEAFF.

This clonotype was detected ten times or more. The chain combines TRBV2 with TRBJ2-2; TRBD2 matches 7 bases. Germline CDR1 SNHLY, CDR2 FYNNEI. Trimming at V came to 3 bases and at J to 0 bases, leaving 1 base not matched to a gene. This CDR3 contains 15 residues. CDR3 amino acids: CASSDGLANTGELFF. CDR3 DNA sequence: TGTGCCAGCAGTGACGGACTAGCGAACACCGGGGAGCTGTTTTTT.

Many counts were recorded for this clonotype. The chain links TRBV3-1 to TRBJ2-3, with D hard to call. The CDR3 runs to 13 residues. V shed 4 bases and J shed 4 bases, with 9 bases lying between them. Germline CDR1 reads LGHDT; CDR2 reads YNNKEL (reference sequence). DNA for the CDR3: TGTGCCAGCAGCCGATTCGATCCAGATACGCAGTATTTT. Residues: CASSRFDPDTQYF.

This clonotype was counted at least ten times. The chain couples TRBV7-6 to TRBJ2-3; D remains ambiguous. Trimming shortened V by 5 bases and J by 4 bases, and 10 bases separated the two germline ends. The V gene's germline CDR1 is SGHVS and CDR2 FNYEAQ. The CDR3 is 13 residues long. CDR3 DNA sequence: TGTGCCAGCAGCCCCCAGTTCGCAGATACGCAGTATTTT. Its translation is CASSPQFADTQYF.

In this sample, this clonotype turned up many times. This rearrangement joins TRBV20-1 to TRBJ2-3; 7 nucleotides match TRBD2. Germline V gene data show CDR1 as DFQATT and CDR2 as SNEGSKA (reference sequence). Losses at the gene ends were 6 bases for V and 2 bases for J; bases not matched to a gene: 5. This CDR3 comprises 13 residues. CDR3 protein: CSAKTSYTDTQYF. DNA of the CDR3: TGCAGTGCGAAGACTAGCTACACAGATACGCAGTATTTT.

Many counts were recorded for this clonotype. The chain recombines TRBV3-1 with TRBJ1-6; the D gene is possibly TRBD1 (6 bases). The CDR3 loop spans 14 amino acids. V was pared by 5 bases and J by 6 bases, with 11 bases between. Per the germline V gene, CDR1 is LGHDT and CDR2 is YNNKEL (reference sequence). DNA of the CDR3: TGTGCCAGCAGCGAGACAGGTCGTAATTCACCCCTCCACTTT. It specifies CASSETGRNSPLHF. The variable domain in full, with the rest retrieved from reference TRBV3-1 and TRBJ1-6, is DTAVSQTPKYLVTQMGNDKSIKCEQNLGHDTMYWYKQDSKKFLKIMFSYNNKELIINETVPNRFSPKSPDKAHLNLHINSLELGDSAVYFCASSETGRNSPLHFGNGTRLTVT.

This clonotype was observed many times. The chain uses TRBV11-3 and TRBJ2-1; 12 bases match TRBD2. Looked up from germline, CDR1 is SGHNT and CDR2 is YENEEA. There are 12 residues in the CDR3. Trimming removed 8 bases from V and 15 bases from J; junction bases left unmatched: 8. In DNA form, the CDR3 reads TGTGCCAGCCATCGGACTAGCGGGAATCTGTTCTTC. Protein sequence: CASHRTSGNLFF.